Below, one T cell receptor (beta chain) is given with its context. The sample belongs to a study of blood T cell repertoires in COVID-19. Trimming removed 5 bases from V and 3 bases from J, with 13 bases in between. Looked up from germline, CDR1 is SGHVS and CDR2 is FNYEAQ. CDR3 length: 14 residues. Methods used by the authors: The authors estimated nucleated cell counts from reference gene primer amplification. Data came from immunoSEQ multiplex PCR; TCRdb stores just in-frame clones and leaves some out. Clone size and V and J calls were adopted from that table, with D and trimming inferred from the DNA. The table lists about 110,000 clones, approximately 89% of them singletons.

Sequencing was done on a sample of peripheral blood. The chain couples TRBV7-6 to TRBJ1-2; D unresolved. This TCR came from a man aged 45 to 65 with active or convalescent COVID-19. The CDR3 is CASSPFELDYGYTF. The CDR3 DNA is TGTGCCAGCAGCCCCTTCGAGCTTGACTATGGCTACACCTTC.